These T cell receptor beta chains were read from a single sample in a study of blood T cell dynamics during melanoma immunotherapy. Here immunoSEQ multiplex PCR was the method, and the copy in TCRdb shows in-frame clones only, minus some. The table has 25,000 to 30,000 clones, over 70% seen once. The sample consisted of blood, taken from a patient treated with checkpoint blockade. These TCRs come from a human donor with melanoma. Each CDR3 is given with its conserved first and last residue. The order of the fields is D gene, V gene, clone size, J gene, CDR3 DNA, CDR3 protein. A D gene is named only where the DNA matches it firmly. Not all rows give a size; the values are once, few, many and, for expanded clones, a class.

D gene: TRBD1; V gene: TRBV11-2; clone size: -; J gene: TRBJ2-7; CDR3 DNA: TGTGCCAGCAGCCCACAGGGGAAAGGCTACGAGCAGTACTTC; CDR3 protein: CASSPQGKGYEQYF
D gene: -; V gene: TRBV5-4; clone size: -; J gene: TRBJ2-7; CDR3 DNA: TGTGCCAGCAGCTTCATGGGCGGGCAAACCTACGAGCAGTACTTC; CDR3 protein: CASSFMGGQTYEQYF
D gene: TRBD2; V gene: TRBV28; clone size: -; J gene: TRBJ2-2; CDR3 DNA: TGTGCCAGCAGTTTCCTCCCGGGACTAGCGGACCACCTTAACACCGGGGAGCTGTTTTTT; CDR3 protein: CASSFLPGLADHLNTGELFF
D gene: -; V gene: TRBV7-9; clone size: -; J gene: TRBJ2-7; CDR3 DNA: TGTGCCAGCAGCTCTTACCCACAGTCCTACGAGCAGTACTTC; CDR3 protein: CASSSYPQSYEQYF
D gene: -; V gene: TRBV7-3; clone size: few; J gene: TRBJ1-1; CDR3 DNA: TGTGCCAGCAGCCCAGGCGGGGGGACAACTGAAGCTTTCTTT; CDR3 protein: CASSPGGGTTEAFF
D gene: -; V gene: TRBV6-5; clone size: once; J gene: TRBJ1-3; CDR3 DNA: TGTGCCAGCCGCCGTCGAGGGGGAGCTGGAAACACCATATATTTT; CDR3 protein: CASRRRGGAGNTIYF
D gene: TRBD1; V gene: TRBV28; clone size: medium-sized; J gene: TRBJ1-2; CDR3 DNA: TGTGCCAGCAGAATAACTTCCGGGACAGGGCTCCCCTACACCTTC; CDR3 protein: CASRITSGTGLPYTF
D gene: -; V gene: TRBV18; clone size: -; J gene: TRBJ2-5; CDR3 DNA: TGTGCCAGCTCACCCTCCGGAGGTCAAGAGACCCAGTACTTC; CDR3 protein: CASSPSGGQETQYF
D gene: -; V gene: TRBV7-8; clone size: -; J gene: TRBJ2-5; CDR3 DNA: TGTGCCAGCAGCTTAGTCGCCGCGGGCGAGACCCAGTACTTC; CDR3 protein: CASSLVAAGETQYF
D gene: -; V gene: TRBV19; clone size: -; J gene: TRBJ1-5; CDR3 DNA: TGTGCCACTACCCTGGCGGGGCCTCAGCCCCAGCATTTT; CDR3 protein: CATTLAGPQPQHF
D gene: -; V gene: TRBV29-1; clone size: -; J gene: TRBJ2-7; CDR3 DNA: TGCAGCGTTGACCTATTCGGCTCCTACGAGCAGTACTTC; CDR3 protein: CSVDLFGSYEQYF
D gene: -; V gene: TRBV28; clone size: -; J gene: TRBJ2-7; CDR3 DNA: TGTGCCAGCAGGACTAGGGGCGGGACCTACGAGCAGTACTTC; CDR3 protein: CASRTRGGTYEQYF
D gene: -; V gene: TRBV7-8; clone size: -; J gene: TRBJ2-2; CDR3 DNA: TGTGCCAGCAGCCCTCCCCAGCGGGCGAACACCGGGGAGCTGTTTTTT; CDR3 protein: CASSPPQRANTGELFF
D gene: -; V gene: TRBV19; clone size: -; J gene: TRBJ1-1; CDR3 DNA: TGTGCCAGTAGTATGCCTAGGTCGAAAGCTTTCTTT; CDR3 protein: CASSMPRSKAFF
D gene: -; V gene: TRBV7-9; clone size: few; J gene: TRBJ2-7; CDR3 DNA: TGTGCCAGCAGCTCCTCCGGGACATTTTCCTACGAGCAGTACTTC; CDR3 protein: CASSSSGTFSYEQYF
D gene: -; V gene: TRBV7-6; clone size: once; J gene: TRBJ1-3; CDR3 DNA: TGTGCCAGCAGCTACTTCCCGGCCGGGATCTCTGGAAACACCATATATTTT; CDR3 protein: CASSYFPAGISGNTIYF
D gene: -; V gene: TRBV7-8; clone size: hyperexpanded; J gene: TRBJ1-3; CDR3 DNA: TGTGCCAGCAGCTTGGGGACGTGGTTTGGAAACACCATATATTTT; CDR3 protein: CASSLGTWFGNTIYF
D gene: -; V gene: TRBV5-4; clone size: once; J gene: TRBJ2-5; CDR3 DNA: TGTGCCAGCAGCTTGGACGGACTACCGCAAGAGACCCAGTACTTC; CDR3 protein: CASSLDGLPQETQYF
D gene: TRBD1; V gene: TRBV19; clone size: -; J gene: TRBJ2-5; CDR3 DNA: TGTGCCAGTAGTATCCCGACAGGGGCGAGGGAGACCCAGTACTTC; CDR3 protein: CASSIPTGARETQYF
D gene: -; V gene: TRBV5-1; clone size: -; J gene: TRBJ2-3; CDR3 DNA: TGCGCCAGCAGCTTTCCCGGGACTGCGGGCACAGATACGCAGTATTTT; CDR3 protein: CASSFPGTAGTDTQYF
D gene: -; V gene: TRBV27; clone size: -; J gene: TRBJ2-1; CDR3 DNA: TGTGCCAGCAGTTCGATAGCGGCCTACAATGAGCAGTTCTTC; CDR3 protein: CASSSIAAYNEQFF
D gene: -; V gene: TRBV6-6; clone size: -; J gene: TRBJ1-2; CDR3 DNA: TGTGCCAGCAGTCCGACCAGGGAGGAGAATGGCTACACCTTC; CDR3 protein: CASSPTREENGYTF